The rows below give T cell receptor beta chains drawn from one sample of a study of cytomegalovirus exposure and HLA in healthy donors. TCRdb's copy holds only in-frame clones and misses some; the assay was immunoSEQ multiplex PCR. The repertoire holds more than 110,000 clones, with about 77% as singletons. Sequenced material: PBMCs. The receptors shown here come from a male donor in good health and CMV-seronegative. The CDR3 runs from the conserved cysteine through the conserved F or W. D genes are given only for firm matches. Clone size, where shown, is once, few, many, or a class for clones that have expanded.

TRBJ2-7	TRBD1	TRBV23-1	-	CASSGTAVYSYEQYF	TGCGCCAGCAGTGGGACAGCCGTTTACTCCTACGAGCAGTACTTC
TRBJ2-5	-	TRBV29-1	-	CSVAPTGGTQYF	TGCAGCGTTGCCCCGACAGGCGGGACCCAGTACTTC
TRBJ1-1	-	TRBV11-2	-	CASSLEGGVTEAFF	TGTGCCAGCAGCCTAGAGGGAGGGGTCACTGAAGCCTTCTTT
TRBJ2-5	-	TRBV7-9	-	CASSRRGTVKGETQYF	TGTGCCAGCAGCCGACGCGGGACAGTCAAAGGGGAGACCCAGTACTTC
TRBJ1-2	TRBD1	TRBV7-9	few	CASREIQGVYGYTF	TGTGCCAGCAGGGAGATACAGGGGGTATATGGCTACACCTTC
TRBJ2-7	-	TRBV5-1	-	CASSPPQGSSYEQYF	TGCGCCAGCAGCCCTCCTCAGGGGAGCTCCTACGAGCAGTACTTC
TRBJ2-5	-	TRBV14	once	CASSQDLETQYF	TGTGCCAGCAGCCAAGATCTAGAGACCCAGTACTTC
TRBJ2-3	TRBD2	TRBV7-2	once	CASSLAWSGGGATDTQYF	TGTGCCAGCAGCTTAGCGTGGTCTGGCGGGGGAGCGACGGATACGCAGTATTTT
TRBJ2-1	-	TRBV19	-	CASSDPRGVRNEQFF	TGTGCCAGTAGCGACCCCAGGGGGGTCCGAAATGAGCAGTTCTTC
TRBJ2-5	TRBD1	TRBV23-1	-	CASSQSGDRGPETQYF	TGCGCCAGCAGTCAATCGGGGGACAGGGGGCCAGAGACCCAGTACTTC
TRBJ2-1	TRBD2	TRBV4-2	few	CASSQVGSGRALEQFF	TGTGCCAGCAGCCAAGTAGGGAGCGGGAGGGCTCTCGAGCAGTTCTTC
TRBJ1-3	TRBD1	TRBV25-1	once	CASRTGGAGNTIYF	TGTGCCAGCCGGACAGGGGGCGCCGGAAACACCATATATTTT
TRBJ2-2	TRBD1	TRBV7-8	few	CASSFPGQGNPSNTGELFF	TGTGCCAGCAGCTTCCCCGGACAGGGGAATCCTTCGAACACCGGGGAGCTGTTTTTT